This T cell receptor (beta chain) is drawn from a study of vaccination and CD4 T cells after COVID-19. Treatment meaning: roughly 10-day PBMC culture with coronavirus spike peptide pools or control peptides (ViraFEST assay). With around ten days of culture completed, CD4+ T cells were isolated by negative selection. The germline CDR1 and CDR2 sequences are LGHNA and YSLEER. Unmatched junction bases numbered 6, after V lost 3 bases and J lost 0 bases. There are 18 residues in the CDR3. This clonotype appeared a few times. Its antigen remains unknown. With the Oncomine TCR Beta short-read assay, DNA from cultured CD4+ T cells was sequenced. TCRdb reanalysed the PCR reads using MiXCR and keeps one entry per CDR3 protein. The top ten clones hold roughly a sixth of a sample with about 15,000 distinct CDR3 sequences, approximately 30% of them seen once.

This clonotype originated in a human donor with COVID-19. This chain joins TRBV4-3 and TRBJ2-1; 12 bases agree with TRBD2. Sample: cultured CD4+ T cells from blood. CDR3 sequence reads: CASSQTSGGASSYNEQFF. In nucleotides, the CDR3 is TGCGCCAGCAGCCAGACTAGCGGGGGAGCAAGCTCCTACAATGAGCAGTTCTTC.